The entry below gives a single TCR beta chain sequence along with its context. Its antigen is unidentified. The sample belongs to a study of cytomegalovirus exposure and HLA in healthy donors. General study points: Roughly 170 TCR beta chains were listed as cytomegalovirus-associated.

The study ran its PCR with 60 Vbeta and 13 Jbeta primers. Assay: immunoSEQ multiplex PCR; the TCRdb copy retains only in-frame clones and omits some. The table records over 150,000 clones, about 81% of them present only once. The receptor was derived from a young man in good health and CMV-seropositive. Sequencing used PBMCs.

CDR3 loop: CASSESAGGTDDTQYF. CDR3 nucleotide sequence: TGCGCCAGCAGTGAGTCGGCGGGAGGGACGGATGATACGCAGTATTTT. The J gene is TRBJ2-3, the V gene TRBV10-1; 9 bases line up with TRBD2. Germline assignment: CDR1 WNHNN and CDR2 SYGVQD (reference sequence). V shed 0 bases and J 6 bases; nucleotides not matched to a gene: 7. CDR3 size: 16 residues.